These 10 T cell receptor beta chains came from one sample sequenced in a study of T cell responses to AZD1222 COVID-19 vaccine. Produced via immunoSEQ multiplex PCR; TCRdb's table is partial and in-frame only. The sample records around 140,000 clones, 85% to 95% being singletons. Material: peripheral blood, obtained after recovery from COVID-19. These receptors were obtained from an adult who had recovered from COVID-19.

The chain joins TRBV19 to TRBJ1-4; 7 nucleotides line up with TRBD1. Losses at the gene ends were 7 bases for V and 5 bases for J; bases not matched to a gene: 10. This CDR3 region has 15 residues. Germline CDR1 LNHDA, CDR2 SQIVND (reference sequence). CDR3 in amino acids: CASTTPGRGNEKLFF. DNA for the CDR3: TGTGCCAGTACTACCCCCGGCAGGGGGAATGAAAAACTGTTTTTT.

The chain combines TRBV19 with TRBJ2-2; the D call may be TRBD1 or TRBD2 (5 bases each). The germline V and J ends were trimmed by 5 bases and 6 bases, with 16 bases remaining between them. CDR1 LNHDA and CDR2 SQIVND come from the germline V gene (reference sequence). The CDR3 is 15 residues long. The CDR3 loop is CASSPRDGGSGELFF. The CDR3 DNA reads as TGTGCCAGTAGTCCCCGGGACGGCGGGTCCGGGGAGCTGTTTTTT.

This sequence joins TRBV6-5 and TRBJ2-1; D remains unclear. The germline gives CDR1 MNHEY, CDR2 SVGAGI. Trimming took off 5 bases at V and 8 bases at J, with 19 bases between the two ends. CDR3 size: 15 residues. The CDR3 nucleotides read TGTGCCAGCAGTCGCTATACCCCTATGATGGATGAGCAGTTCTTC. It codes for CASSRYTPMMDEQFF.

This clone was found once. This chain links TRBV11-2 with TRBJ1-1, with D unclear. Germline-derived CDR1 and CDR2 are SGHAT and FQNNGV. This CDR3 has 12 amino acids. V lost 2 bases to trimming and J lost 2 bases, with 3 bases between them. The CDR3 here is CASSLLNTEAFF. Written as DNA, the CDR3 is TGTGCCAGCAGCTTACTAAACACTGAAGCTTTCTTT.

V usage is TRBV5-3 and J usage is TRBJ1-2; 12 bases map to TRBD1. TRBV5-3 is flagged as an ORF with uncertain function. The junction had 21 bases not matched to a gene; V was cut back by 4 bases and J by 8 bases. The CDR3 consists of 19 residues. Here the CDR3 DNA reads TGTGCCAGAAGCCCCCAGGACGCCGGGACAGGGGGCGCATTATACGGCTACACCTTC. This sequence encodes CARSPQDAGTGGALYGYTF.

This chain joins TRBV7-9 and TRBJ2-1, with D perhaps TRBD1 (5 bases). Germline CDR1 SEHNR, CDR2 FQNEAQ (reference sequence). The CDR3 has 16 residues. V shed 5 bases and J shed 0 bases, with 14 bases lying between them. This CDR3 reads CASSPLGRRSYNEQFF. The CDR3, as DNA: TGTGCCAGCAGCCCTTTGGGGCGCCGCTCCTACAATGAGCAGTTCTTC.

V and J are TRBV28 and TRBJ2-7; D might be TRBD1 (5 bases). The V end lost 3 bases, the J end lost 1 base, and 19 bases lay between the germline ends. This CDR3 has 17 residues. In germline, CDR1 is MDHEN, CDR2 SYDVKM. The CDR3 DNA follows: TGTGCCAGCAGTTTTACAGGAGATAGGGTAGAGTCCTACGAGCAGTACTTC. Amino acid sequence: CASSFTGDRVESYEQYF. The whole variable domain, filled in from reference TRBV28 and TRBJ2-7, reads DVKVTQSSRYLVKRTGEKVFLECVQDMDHENMFWYRQDPGLGLRLIYFSYDVKMKEKGDIPEGYSVSREKKERFSLILESASTNQTSMYLCASSFTGDRVESYEQYFGPGTRLTVT.

In this sample, this clone turned up once. The V and J genes are TRBV5-1 and TRBJ1-1; TRBD1 might be the D (5 bases). This CDR3 contains 15 residues. The V end lost 2 bases, the J end lost 2 bases, and 13 bases lay between the germline ends. Germline values: CDR1 SGHRS, CDR2 YFSETQ. In DNA form, the CDR3 reads TGCGCCAGCAGCTTAAGAGGGACGGAAAACACTGAAGCTTTCTTT. Translated: CASSLRGTENTEAFF.

The chain recombines TRBV19 with TRBJ2-7; tentatively, D is TRBD2 (6 bases). The CDR3 sequence is 14 residues long. The germline gives CDR1 LNHDA, CDR2 SQIVND (reference sequence). Trimming took off 3 bases at V and 0 bases at J, with 9 bases between the two ends. The CDR3 coding sequence is TGTGCCAGTAGTATGGGCGGGAACTCCTACGAGCAGTACTTC. Protein sequence: CASSMGGNSYEQYF.

This clone was counted once. V is TRBV5-1 and J is TRBJ2-3; 15 bases agree with TRBD2. J was trimmed by 6 bases and V by 3 bases; bases with no gene match: 5. Germline V CDR1 and CDR2: SGHRS, YFSETQ. This CDR3 spans 16 amino acids. This CDR3 reads CASSYGLAGGQDTQYF. For the CDR3, the DNA is TGCGCCAGCAGCTACGGACTAGCGGGAGGGCAGGATACGCAGTATTTT.